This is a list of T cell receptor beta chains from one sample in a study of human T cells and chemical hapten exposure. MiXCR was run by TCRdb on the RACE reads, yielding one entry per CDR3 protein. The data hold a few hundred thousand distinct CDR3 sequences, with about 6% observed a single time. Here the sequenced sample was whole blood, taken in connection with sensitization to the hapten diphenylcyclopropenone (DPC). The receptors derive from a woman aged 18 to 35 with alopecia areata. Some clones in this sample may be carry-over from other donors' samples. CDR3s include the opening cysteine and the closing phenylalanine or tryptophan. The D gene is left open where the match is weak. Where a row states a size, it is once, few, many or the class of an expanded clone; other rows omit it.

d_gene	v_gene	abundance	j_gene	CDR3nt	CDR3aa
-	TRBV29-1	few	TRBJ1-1	TGCAGCGTTGAGGAAGGGAGGGCTTTCTTT	CSVEEGRAFF
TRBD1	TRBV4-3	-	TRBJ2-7	TGCGCCAGCAGCCAGCAGGACAGGGGGTCCTACGAGCAGTACTTC	CASSQQDRGSYEQYF
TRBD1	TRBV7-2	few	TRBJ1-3	TGTGCCAGCAGCCCCGGGACAGCCGCTGGAAACACCATATATTTT	CASSPGTAAGNTIYF
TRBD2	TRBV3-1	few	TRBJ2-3	TGTGCCAGCAGCCCTCCCCCAGCGGGGGGGCTAGGTACGCAGTATTTT	CASSPPPAGGLGTQYF
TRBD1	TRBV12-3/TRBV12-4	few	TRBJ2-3	TGTGCCAGCAGTTTCCCTACCGACAGGGGAGAAACAGATACGCAGTATTTT	CASSFPTDRGETDTQYF
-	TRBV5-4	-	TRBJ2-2	TGTGCCAGGATGACGGACACCGGGGAGCTGTTTTTT	CARMTDTGELFF
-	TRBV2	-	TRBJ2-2	TGTGCCAGGGAGTTAGGGGCCGGGAATGGCGGGGAGCTGTTTTTT	CARELGAGNGGELFF
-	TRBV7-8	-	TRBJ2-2	TGTGCCAGCAGCCTTGAGGTACCCGGGACCCGGGAGCTGTTTTTT	CASSLEVPGTRELFF
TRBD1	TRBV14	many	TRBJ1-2	TGTGCCAGCAGCCAAGTCAAGACAGGGGCCATTGGCTATGGCTACACCTTC	CASSQVKTGAIGYGYTF
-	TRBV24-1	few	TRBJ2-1	TGTGCCACCAGTGAAGGAGGGAACAATGAGCAGTTCTTC	CATSEGGNNEQFF
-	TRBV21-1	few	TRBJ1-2	TGTGCCAGCAGCAAAGTCGGCAGTCCCGGCTACACCTTC	CASSKVGSPGYTF
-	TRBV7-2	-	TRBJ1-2	TGTGCCAGCAGCTTAGAGGCGGGGATTGGGGATGGCTACACCTTC	CASSLEAGIGDGYTF
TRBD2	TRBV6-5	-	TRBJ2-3	TGTGCCAGCAGTTACTCGACGGGGGGGCCGGCGTTCTTTTCTAGCACAGATACGCAGTATTTT	CASSYSTGGPAFFSSTDTQYF
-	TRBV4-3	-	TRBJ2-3	TGCGCCAGCAGCCAAGAATGGGGATTCACAGATACGCAGTATTTT	CASSQEWGFTDTQYF
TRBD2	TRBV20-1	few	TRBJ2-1	TGCAGTGCCCACTCCCCGGGGGCTAGCGGGGGGCGGAGCTCCTACAATGAGCAGTTCTTC	CSAHSPGASGGRSSYNEQFF
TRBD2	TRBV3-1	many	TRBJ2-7	TGTGCCAGCAGCCCGCCTACGGTGATAGCGGGGGCCCCCGGGGAGCAGTACTTC	CASSPPTVIAGAPGEQYF
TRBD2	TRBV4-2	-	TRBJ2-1	TGTGCCAGCAGCCAAGATCTGGCTAGCGGGGCTAACAATGAGCAGTTCTTC	CASSQDLASGANNEQFF
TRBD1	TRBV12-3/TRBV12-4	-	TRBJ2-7	TGTGCCAGCAGTTTAGGCCAGTCGACAGGGGGCTTTTACGAGCAGTACTTC	CASSLGQSTGGFYEQYF
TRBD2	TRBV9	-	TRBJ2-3	TGTGCCAGCAGCGCGCTACTAGCGGGGGGCACAGATACGCAGTATTTT	CASSALLAGGTDTQYF
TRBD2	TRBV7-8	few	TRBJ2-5	TGTGCCAGCAATCGGCGGGGGGTTTCTGAGACCCAGTACTTC	CASNRRGVSETQYF
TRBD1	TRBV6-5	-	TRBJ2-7	TGTGCCAGCAGTTACTTGGACAGGGACTACGAGCAGTACTTC	CASSYLDRDYEQYF
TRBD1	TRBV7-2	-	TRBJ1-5	TGTGCCAGCAGCGTGAACTGGGACAGAGCTTGGCCCCAGCATTTT	CASSVNWDRAWPQHF
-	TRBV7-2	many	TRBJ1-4	TGTGCCAGCAGCTTAGGGGGTAGGGGAGTGAGTGAAAAACTGTTTTTT	CASSLGGRGVSEKLFF
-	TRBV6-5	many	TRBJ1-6	TGTGCCAGCAGTTACGACAGCTCCTATAATTCACCCCTCCACTTT	CASSYDSSYNSPLHF
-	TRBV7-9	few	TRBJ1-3	TGTGCCAGCAGCTTAGTGGGATTGGGCCTCTCTGGAAACACCATATATTTT	CASSLVGLGLSGNTIYF
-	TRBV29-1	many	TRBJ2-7	TGCAGCGTTGTGGGGACTGCGGTCCACGAGCAGTACTTC	CSVVGTAVHEQYF
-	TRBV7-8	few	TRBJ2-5	TGTGCCAGCAGCGAAACTCGTGGAGGAGAGACCCAGTACTTC	CASSETRGGETQYF